The text below deals with one T cell receptor (beta chain). These data originate in a study of blood T cell repertoires in COVID-19. Looking at the study overall: Specimens from acute and convalescent COVID-19 originated in the United States, Italy and Spain.

Original processing methods: It was from reference gene primer amplification that nucleated cell counts were estimated. Measured with immunoSEQ multiplex PCR; TCRdb has only the in-frame clones, and not every one. That table is the source of V, J and clone size, and D and trimming were worked out from the DNA. The sample carries tens of thousands of clones, 86% recorded once. V was clipped by 0 bases and J by 1 base; unmatched bases: 4. Germline loops: CDR1 WNHNN, CDR2 SYGVQD (reference sequence). The CDR3 spans 17 residues. The receptor's source is a man between 50 and 59 years old with active or convalescent COVID-19. J is TRBJ2-3 and V is TRBV10-1, with 10 bases identical to TRBD2. Specimen: peripheral blood. The CDR3 DNA follows: TGCGCCAGCAGTGAGTCTGGTCTAGCGGGGGGCACAGATACGCAGTATTTT. This translates into CASSESGLAGGTDTQYF.